This TCR beta chain was captured by sequencing in a study of OX40 agonist ivuxolimab in advanced cancers. Context from the whole study: Ivuxolimab was an agonistic, fully human IgG2 monoclonal antibody directed against OX40 (CD134), a costimulatory receptor. Intravenous ivuxolimab was administered to patients every 2 weeks at six dose levels: 0.01, 0.1, 0.3, 1.5, 3 and 10 mg/kg. Of the 50 or so patients in dose escalation, about 20 had hepatocellular carcinoma, about 15 had melanoma, 9 had renal cell carcinoma and 9 had head and neck cancer. A male proportion of nearly 85% and a mean age of 60 years, ranging from about 23 to 90, were recorded for the dose-escalation cohort. Prior anti-PD-1, anti-PD-L1 or anti-CTLA-4 therapy was permitted, and checkpoint inhibitors had been received by 30% to 40% of dose-escalation patients. Partial responses occurred in three dose-escalation patients, of whom one had hepatocellular carcinoma and two had cutaneous melanoma. The point of sequencing TCRbeta in the periphery was to test whether ivuxolimab changed TCR sequence diversity and drove clonal T-cell expansion. The monotherapy dose-escalation portion (N ≈ 57 patients) of the phase I ivuxolimab trial is reported in the paper.

Beyond this particular receptor, the publication reports: On average, CD8+ T cells showed more expanded clones than CD4+ T cells after ivuxolimab. Which antigens the clonally expanded peripheral T cells were specific for was not determined. Low levels of normalized T-cell clonal expansion were also seen in some nonresponding patients. In partial responders in the 0.1-3.0 mg/kg groups, normalized peripheral clonal expansion was found to be among the lowest, especially among CD8+ T cells. At doses of 0.1 to 3.0 mg/kg, clonal expansion of both CD4+ and CD8+ T cells in blood was seen between baseline and week 6.

For sequencing of the TCRbeta CDR3 region, genomic DNA was extracted from the sorted cells. The immunoSEQ Assay was used for sequencing of TCRbeta CDR3 regions. What TCRdb holds here is the immuneACCESS table cut down to in-frame rearrangements. Part of the clones is not present; checked against another copy, under half of the missing clones reflect an unresolved V gene, and the others are unexplained. The sample records approximately 35,000 clones, 70% to 80% of which are singletons. The top ten constitute about 10% of the sample. On this clone itself: No cognate antigen has been identified for it. No much larger clone exists at a distance of one base, and base qualities are not known.

Patients with autoimmune disease history or receiving systemic immunosuppression were excluded from the trial. Peripheral blood for TCR sequencing was collected from all dose cohorts at baseline, on cycle 4 day 1, and on cycle 7 day 1. The samples were drawn from a first-in-human, open-label, multicenter phase I dose-escalation trial of ivuxolimab. Adults with locally advanced or metastatic melanoma, renal cell, hepatocellular, or head and neck squamous cell carcinoma were enrolled in the trial. Before TCR sequencing, CD4+ and CD8+ T cells were separately sorted from peripheral blood. Looking up the germline V gene (reference sequence) yields CDR1 SGHKS and CDR2 YYEKEE. The CDR3 sequence holds 15 residues, the cysteine and phenylalanine included. Just the 45-base CDR3 DNA is kept, in frame starting at base 1. A distance of 13 bases separates the germline ends of V and J, which lose 2 bases and 2 bases respectively.

The V and J segments used are TRBV5-5 and TRBJ1-1; the D gene is unclear. The clonotype originates from an adult with an advanced solid tumor such as melanoma, head and neck, liver or kidney cancer. Source: CD4+ or CD8+ T cells sorted from blood, taken in a trial of the OX40 agonist ivuxolimab. The sequenced DNA is TGTGCCAGCAGCTTCCGAGGATCAAGCAACACTGAAGCTTTCTTT. Its translation reads: CASSFRGSSNTEAFF. Supplemented by the reference TRBV5-5 and TRBJ1-1 proteins around the CDR3, the complete variable domain is DAGVTQSPTHLIKTRGQQVTLRCSPISGHKSVSWYQQVLGQGPQFIFQYYEKEERGRGNFPDRFSARQFPNYSSELNVNALLLGDSALYLCASSFRGSSNTEAFFGQGTRLTVV.